One sample yielded the 15 T cell receptor beta chains listed below, sequenced in a study of blood T cells in healthy people across ages. Through a sample-barcoded 5' primer and a J-beta primer mix, a second PCR was run for about 6 to 12 cycles. TCRdb analysed the 5' RACE reads with MiXCR anew, one entry per CDR3 protein. Of about 1,500,000 distinct CDR3 sequences listed, about 30% are singletons. Sequenced sample: blood. Every receptor here comes from a young woman in good health.

In regard to this clonotype: A junction boundary mismatches the germline segment, possibly from a read error. The chain links TRBV10-3 to TRBJ1-2; perhaps TRBD1 as D (5 bases). The CDR3 contains 15 residues. Germline CDR1 is ENHRY and CDR2 is SYGVKD. The CDR3 bases are TGTGCCGTCAGACGGACCCTCGGAGGGGATGATGGCTACACCTTC. Translated: CAVRRTLGGDDGYTF.

The CDR3 DNA reads TGTGCCAGCAGCCGGGGCTCCAGGCGGGAGTCACCCCTCCACTTT. Amino acids: CASSRGSRRESPLHF. The chain joins TRBV6-2 or TRBV6-3 to TRBJ1-6; weak D call: TRBD1 (5 bases). In germline, CDR1 is MNHEY, CDR2 SVGEGT. V was clipped by 6 bases and J by 10 bases, with 19 bases between them. CDR3 length: 15 residues.

The chain carries TRBV18 and TRBJ2-5; 8 bases align to TRBD1. After removal of 3 bases from V and 0 bases from J, the junction contained 0 bases not matched to a gene. The CDR3 has 14 amino acids. The germline CDR1 and CDR2 sequences are KGHSH and LQKENI. CDR3 nucleotides: TGTGCCAGCTCACCGGGACAGGACCAAGAGACCCAGTACTTC. It specifies CASSPGQDQETQYF. The full variable domain, its missing parts supplied by reference TRBV18 and TRBJ2-5, is NAGVMQNPRHLVRRRGQEARLRCSPMKGHSHVYWYRQLPEEGLKFMVYLQKENIIDESGMPKERFSAEFPKEGPSILRIQQVVRGDSAAYFCASSPGQDQETQYFGPGTRLLVL.

This chain links TRBV6-2 or TRBV6-3 with TRBJ2-1; D unclear. Germline V gene lookup returns CDR1 MNHEY and CDR2 SVGEGT. V lost 2 bases and J 10 bases, leaving 12 bases between the germline ends. This CDR3 contains 13 residues. CDR3 sequence: CASSYRNEDEQFF. The DNA for the CDR3 is TGTGCCAGCAGTTACAGGAATGAGGACGAGCAGTTCTTC.

The V gene is TRBV7-9, the J gene TRBJ2-7, with a tentative D call TRBD2 (7 bases). V gave up 4 bases and J gave up 6 bases, with 16 bases separating them. The CDR3 spans 14 residues. Germline V gives CDR1 SEHNR, CDR2 FQNEAQ (reference sequence). CDR3 protein: CASSSRGPAPEQYF. The CDR3 region has the DNA TGTGCCAGCAGCTCGCGGGGGCCCGCCCCCGAGCAGTACTTC.

Only a few counts were recorded for this clonotype. V usage is TRBV28 and J usage is TRBJ2-5; no clear D gene. CDR3 size: 11 residues. Germline lookup yields CDR1 MDHEN and CDR2 SYDVKM. V gave up 8 bases and J gave up 11 bases, with 15 bases separating them. In DNA form, the CDR3 reads TGTGCCAGCGGGCCGCGGAATGAGCAGTACTTC. This gives the protein CASGPRNEQYF.

This clonotype was seen a few times. CDR3: CSTNSGRSYNEQFF. The CDR3, as DNA: TGCAGTACGAATAGCGGGAGATCCTACAATGAGCAGTTCTTC. J is TRBJ2-1 and V is TRBV20-1; TRBD2 matches 9 bases. Unmatched junction bases numbered 6, after V lost 8 bases and J lost 1 base. Germline CDR1 DFQATT, CDR2 SNEGSKA (reference sequence). The CDR3 is 14 residues long.

Details on this clonotype: The junction differs from germline at one of its ends, possibly a read error. The chain carries TRBV5-1 and TRBJ1-6, with 7 bases that match TRBD1. The CDR3 consists of 15 residues. Looked up from germline, CDR1 is SGHRS and CDR2 is YFSETQ. The CDR3 DNA sequence: TGCGCCTGCAGCCTAACAACAGGGGACAATTCACCCCTCCACTTT. Its protein product is CACSLTTGDNSPLHF.

This chain links TRBV10-3 with TRBJ1-2; 10 bases line up with TRBD1. This CDR3 comprises 16 residues. Germline values: CDR1 ENHRY, CDR2 SYGVKD. V shed 0 bases, J shed 0 bases, and the junction held 1 base outside the gene matches. The CDR3 nucleotides read TGTGCCATCAGTGAGTCGGGACAGGGGACTAACTATGGCTACACCTTC. Translated: CAISESGQGTNYGYTF.

This clonotype was seen at least ten times. This sequence joins TRBV4-1 and TRBJ1-2; 8 bases match TRBD1. V gave up 2 bases and J gave up 4 bases; unmatched junction bases: 6. Germline V gene lookup returns CDR1 MGHRA and CDR2 YSYEKL. The CDR3 extends over 15 amino acids. The CDR3 spells CASSQPTGGSYGYTF. The CDR3 nucleotides read TGCGCCAGCAGCCAACCTACAGGGGGTAGCTATGGCTACACCTTC.

The V gene is TRBV20-1, the J gene TRBJ1-5; weak D call: TRBD1 (5 bases). The length of the CDR3 is 14 residues. In germline, CDR1 is DFQATT, CDR2 SNEGSKA (reference sequence). The V end was cut by 5 bases, the J end by 2 bases, with 13 bases between. The CDR3 region is CSARLAGGNQPQHF. In nucleotides, the CDR3 is TGCAGTGCTCGCCTTGCGGGGGGCAATCAGCCCCAGCATTTT.

This clonotype was counted only a few times. This clone may be a read error of a much larger clone one base away. The CDR3 spells CASSRPAYEQYF. CDR3 DNA sequence: TGCGCCAGCAGCCGCCCCGCCTACGAGCAGTACTTC. The J gene is TRBJ2-7, the V gene TRBV5-1; D unresolved. Trimming removed 4 bases from V and 2 bases from J, with 7 bases in between. Germline CDR1 is SGHRS and CDR2 is YFSETQ. The CDR3 length is 12 residues.

This chain uses TRBV20-1 with TRBJ2-3; D is perhaps TRBD2 (5 bases). In germline, CDR1 is DFQATT, CDR2 SNEGSKA (reference sequence). Trimming removed 1 base from V and 6 bases from J, with 8 bases in between. This CDR3 has 12 amino acids. CDR3 coding DNA: TGCAGTGCTAGAGCTAGCAGGGATACGCAGTATTTT. Translated: CSARASRDTQYF.

The V gene is TRBV9, the J gene TRBJ2-1; TRBD1 matches at 9 bases. This CDR3 region has 16 residues. In germline, CDR1 is SGDLS, CDR2 YYNGEE. V trimming: 4 bases; J trimming: 4 bases; junction bases outside the gene matches: 9. In nucleotides, the CDR3 is TGTGCCAGCAGCCCTCAACCGGGACAGGGTTACAATGAGCAGTTCTTC. It specifies CASSPQPGQGYNEQFF.

This clonotype was detected only a few times. In DNA form, the CDR3 reads TGTGCCAGCTTTCGGACAGGGACGAACTATGGCTACACCTTC. This translates into CASFRTGTNYGYTF. The chain uses TRBV5-4 and TRBJ1-2, with 8 bases aligning to TRBD1. Germline CDR1 is SGHNT and CDR2 is YYREEE (reference sequence). V trimming: 7 bases; J trimming: 2 bases; junction bases outside the gene matches: 7. This CDR3 comprises 14 residues.